Listed below are T cell receptor beta chains from one sample, sequenced in a study of T cell responses to AZD1222 COVID-19 vaccine. The data were produced by immunoSEQ multiplex PCR, yet TCRdb's version contains in-frame clones alone and is incomplete. The sample lists fewer than 150,000 clones, over 75% occurring once. The starting material was peripheral blood, obtained on day 0 of AZD1222 vaccination. All receptors derive from an adult in good health. Each CDR3 is given without its conserved first and last residue. Each record gives: V gene, clone size, CDR3 protein. Only part of the rows carry a size: once, few, many, or a class if the clone is expanded.

TRBV19	NA	ASSSRTGFNEKLF
TRBV7-7	NA	ASSQNTLGTLSYEQY
TRBV24-1	NA	ATSDRAVWI
TRBV5-1	NA	ASSSGLAGKADTQY
TRBV18	NA	ASSSGANNQPQH
TRBV25-1	NA	ASRPLTGGYQETQY
TRBV4-1	NA	ASSQLGTGELF
TRBV6-5	NA	ASSYGGGTGELF
TRBV25-1	NA	ASSEAGQGVQPQH
TRBV27	NA	ASSQNRDRGGYT
TRBV5-1	NA	ASSSGLAGVLSYEQY
TRBV9	NA	AGSRDSGRIGDEQF
TRBV19	NA	ASSFGELVTGELF
TRBV27	NA	ASSLSGNGNTIY
TRBV7-2	NA	ASSRSGAGGYT
TRBV11-2	NA	ASSSEDEKLF
TRBV2	once	ASSGLNTDTQY
TRBV2	NA	ASSAPLETQY
TRBV5-1	NA	ASSLATRTYNEQF
TRBV14	NA	ASSPWTGGQETQY
TRBV5-4	NA	ASSVGLRQSRSGNTIY
TRBV19	NA	ASSILGRGTEAF
TRBV6-5	NA	ASARAGGPYEQY
TRBV7-2	NA	ASIGTSGGRSGANVLT
TRBV10-3	few	AISDGKSSYNSPLH
TRBV30	once	AWSVSPVGNTEAF
TRBV7-6	NA	ASRLFGSDEQF
TRBV27	NA	ASAGGSTSYNEQF
TRBV11-3	NA	ASSQEGRPAYEQY
TRBV3-1/TRBV3-2	NA	ASSQARGPYGELF
TRBV11-1	NA	ASSLEEGRGGQTQY
TRBV5-1	NA	ASSLASGAPSGANVLT
TRBV7-3	NA	ASSLQAGGGLCEQF
TRBV19	NA	ASSINAPVGNQPQH
TRBV3-1/TRBV3-2	NA	ASSRELRNTEAF
TRBV19	NA	ASSIATGGSPSTGELF
TRBV5-6	NA	ASSPGQGGRETQY
TRBV9	NA	ASSVEGENTEAF
TRBV6-4	NA	ASSDSGQFYEQF
TRBV25-1	NA	ASRDTNSYEQY
TRBV2	NA	ASSRRTGRYGNTIY
TRBV11-3	NA	ASSLEADSSYNEQF
TRBV25-1	once	ASSGGQHYNSPLH
TRBV5-6	NA	ASSLERTVVSGANVLT
TRBV5-6	NA	ASSHQRGTDTQY
TRBV7-2	NA	ASSYQQGAWQF
TRBV18	NA	ASSWTSGDRSYNEQF
TRBV28	NA	ASSYLVSVYNEQF
TRBV29-1	few	SVSGGGGLEF
TRBV7-2	NA	ASRTSGGTDTQY